The clone carrying this T cell receptor beta chain was seen a single time. Its cognate antigen is unknown. One end of the junction does not line up with germline, which may come from a read error. In TCRdb, the multiplex PCR reads were re-called with MiXCR into one record per CDR3 protein. The table has 130,000 or so distinct CDR3 sequences, 21% seen once. The lymph nodes were axillary draining lymph nodes from breast cancer patients. These data are taken from a study of breast tumors, draining lymph nodes, adjacent tissues. Whole-study findings and limits: Tumors had less TCR diversity than lymph nodes, more than nontumor tissue. Luminal-like breast cancer showed significantly higher tumor–nontumor repertoire similarity than basal-like. Findings are consistent with lymph node origin and intratumoral expansion of most tumor T cells. Tumor T cell lymph node origin was a supported hypothesis, not proven.

Germline values: CDR1 SGHAT, CDR2 FQDESV (reference sequence). The CDR3 has 13 amino acids. The rearrangement links TRBV11-1 to TRBJ2-7, with 10 bases fitting TRBD1. The TCR was taken from a female donor with breast cancer. Some clones in this sample may be carry-over from other donors' samples. Sequenced material: axillary lymph node tissue. CDR3 nucleotide sequence: TGTGCCGGCAGGAAGACAGGGGGCGGCGAGCAGTACTTC. Amino acids: CAGRKTGGGEQYF. Filled out from reference TRBV11-1 and TRBJ2-7, the complete variable domain reads EAEVAQSPRYKITEKSQAVAFWCDPISGHATLYWYRQILGQGPELLVQFQDESVVDDSQLPKDRFSAERLKGVDSTLKIQPAELGDSAMYLCAGRKTGGGEQYFGPGTRLTVT.